This T cell receptor (beta chain) was found in a study of regulatory dendritic cells for organ transplantation. Looking at the study overall: Regulatory dendritic cells came from monocytes given vitamin D3 and IL-10.

For this clone: Antigen specificity is unknown.

TCRdb keeps only in-frame clones here, not all; method: immunoSEQ multiplex PCR. The sample holds about 11,000 clones; around 75% are singletons and the top ten take about 2.4%. V was trimmed by 0 bases and J by 4 bases, leaving 9 bases between them. The CDR3 covers 14 residues. Germline CDR1 and CDR2: SGHAT and FQNNGV. CFSE-labeled sorted T cells met regulatory or mature dendritic cells for approximately 5 days. The chain links TRBV11-2 to TRBJ2-5; D not certain. This TCR derives from a human donor in good health. The sequenced material came from memory CD4+ T cells from blood cultured with regulatory dendritic cells. Subset indicated: CD45RO+ memory T cells. The CDR3 loop reads CASSLDRRVETQYF. CDR3 DNA sequence: TGTGCCAGCAGCTTAGATCGTCGAGTAGAGACCCAGTACTTC.